This T cell receptor beta chain was retrieved from a study of technical replicates of blood from a handful of donors. The table came from immunoSEQ multiplex PCR; TCRdb's copy has only in-frame clones and leaves some out. The sample gives over 70,000 clones, 90% to 98% of which show up once; under 0.2% is in the top ten. The J segment lost 5 bases and the V segment lost 10 bases, leaving 16 bases of the junction unmatched. In germline, CDR1 is WSHSY, CDR2 SAAADI. The CDR3 covers 15 residues. The rearrangement uses TRBV10-2 and TRBJ2-7; 8 bases are a match to TRBD1. The sequenced sample consisted of T cells isolated from PBMCs. The origin of this receptor is a human donor in good health. For the CDR3, the DNA is TGCGCCACCCTCTCCCTCAGGGGGCTGAAGGACGAGCAGTACTTC. Its protein product is CATLSLRGLKDEQYF.